This T cell receptor (beta chain) came from a study of post-analysis software for immune sequencing data. On the study more broadly: The disease courses spanned relapsing-remitting, secondary progressive and progressive-relapsing forms of multiple sclerosis.

Study outcomes and limitations: Controls showed lower frequencies than patients for five or six TRBV segments, and TRBV5-6, TRBV5-1 and TRBV20-1 were among these. By F measure, strong co-clustering occurred among samples prepared in the same batch.

The CDR3 extends over 16 amino acids. Germline V gene sequence: CDR1 DFQATT, CDR2 SNEGSKA (reference sequence). With regard to this clonotype: Antigen: not known. The junction departs from the called germline gene at one end, perhaps through a read error.

Libraries were made from TCR beta cDNA, and they carried unique molecular identifiers. MiXCR was run by TCRdb on the PCR reads, yielding one entry per CDR3 protein. The sample has some 800,000 distinct CDR3 sequences, under 60% seen once; the top ten hold roughly 4.9%. V is TRBV20-1 and J is TRBJ2-1; 7 bases line up with TRBD2. The clonotype originates from a girl between 10 and 17 years old with multiple sclerosis. Sample: blood. In DNA, the CDR3 is TGCAGTGCTAGAGGGACTAGTAAGGGGTCCTACAATGAGAAGTTCTTC. Translation: CSARGTSKGSYNEKFF.